This record looks at one T cell receptor beta chain sequence and its context. Profiling relied on immunoSEQ multiplex PCR, and the TCRdb table lists in-frame clones only, not all of them. Here the sample spans 85,000 to 90,000 clones, under 90% being singletons. With V trimmed by 8 bases and J by 3 bases, 9 bases remained unmatched. CDR1 is WSHSY, CDR2 SAAADI, per germline. The CDR3 is 14 amino acids. These data belong to a study of control samples from healthy donors and cancer patients. The chain carries TRBV10-2 and TRBJ1-1, with 7 positions matching TRBD1. The sequence derives from a woman aged 35 to 49 in good health. The source material was blood. In DNA form, the CDR3 reads TGCGCCAGCCCTGAGGGGGCGATGGACACTGAAGCTTTCTTT. This encodes CASPEGAMDTEAFF.